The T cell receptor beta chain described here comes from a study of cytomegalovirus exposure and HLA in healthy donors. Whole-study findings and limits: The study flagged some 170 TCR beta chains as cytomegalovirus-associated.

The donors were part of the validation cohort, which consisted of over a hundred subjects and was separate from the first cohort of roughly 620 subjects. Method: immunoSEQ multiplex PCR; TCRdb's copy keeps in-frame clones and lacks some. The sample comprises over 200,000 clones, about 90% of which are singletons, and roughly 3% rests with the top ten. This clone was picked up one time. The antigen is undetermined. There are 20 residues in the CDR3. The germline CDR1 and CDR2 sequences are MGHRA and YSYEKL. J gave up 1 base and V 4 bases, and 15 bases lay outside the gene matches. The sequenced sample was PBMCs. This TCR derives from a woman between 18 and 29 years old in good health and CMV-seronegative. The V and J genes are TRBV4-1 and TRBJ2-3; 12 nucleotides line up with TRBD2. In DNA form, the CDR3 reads TGCGCCAGCAGCCCATTCCTAGCGGGAGGGGATCTCGCCCGCACAGATACGCAGTATTTT. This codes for CASSPFLAGGDLARTDTQYF.